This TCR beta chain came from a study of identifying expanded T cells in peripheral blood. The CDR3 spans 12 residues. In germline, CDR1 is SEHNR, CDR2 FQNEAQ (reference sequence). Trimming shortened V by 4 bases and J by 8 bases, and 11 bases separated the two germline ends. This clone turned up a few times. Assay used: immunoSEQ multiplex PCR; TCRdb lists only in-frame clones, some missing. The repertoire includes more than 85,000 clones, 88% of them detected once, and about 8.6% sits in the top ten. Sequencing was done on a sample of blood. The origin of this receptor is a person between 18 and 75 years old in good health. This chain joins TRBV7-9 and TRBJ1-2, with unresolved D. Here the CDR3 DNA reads TGTGCCAGCAGCTACCCAGTGGGGGGCTACACCTTC. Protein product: CASSYPVGGYTF.